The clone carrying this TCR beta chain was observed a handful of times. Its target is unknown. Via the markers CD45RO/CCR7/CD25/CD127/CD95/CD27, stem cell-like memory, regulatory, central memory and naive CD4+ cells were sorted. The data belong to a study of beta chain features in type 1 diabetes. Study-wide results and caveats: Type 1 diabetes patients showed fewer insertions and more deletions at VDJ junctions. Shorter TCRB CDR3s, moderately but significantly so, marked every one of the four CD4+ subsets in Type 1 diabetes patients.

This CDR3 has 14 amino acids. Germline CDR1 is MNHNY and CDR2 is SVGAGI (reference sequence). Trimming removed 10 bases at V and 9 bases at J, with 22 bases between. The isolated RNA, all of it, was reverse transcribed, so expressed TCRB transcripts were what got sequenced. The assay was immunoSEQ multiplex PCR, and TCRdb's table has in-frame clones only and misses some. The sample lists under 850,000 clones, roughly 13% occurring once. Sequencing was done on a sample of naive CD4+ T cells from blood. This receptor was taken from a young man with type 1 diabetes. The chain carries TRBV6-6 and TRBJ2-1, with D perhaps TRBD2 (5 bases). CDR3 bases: TGTGCCACCTATGAGGGTCTCCTCTCCGGTGAGCAGTTCTTC. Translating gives CATYEGLLSGEQFF.